A single sample is the source of the 32 T cell receptor beta chains below, sequenced in a study of blood T cell repertoires in COVID-19. Libraries were prepared by immunoSEQ multiplex PCR; TCRdb keeps only in-frame clonotypes and omits some of them. The sample lists roughly 57,000 clones, roughly 90% occurring once. Sequencing input: peripheral blood. The origin of the receptors is a human donor in a cohort sampled during active COVID-19.

The chain has TRBV20-1 and TRBJ1-2, with D perhaps matching TRBD1 (6 bases). Germline CDR1 reads DFQATT; CDR2 reads SNEGSKA (reference sequence). Trimming pared 3 bases from V and 7 bases from J, leaving 12 bases between. The CDR3 contains 12 residues. In DNA form, the CDR3 reads TGCAGTGCTAGTCCTGGGGGCCTTGGCTACACCTTC. It specifies CSASPGGLGYTF.

V usage is TRBV14 and J usage is TRBJ2-1; weak D call: TRBD2 (6 bases). CDR1 SGHDN and CDR2 FVKESK come from the germline V gene. V was clipped by 1 base and J by 10 bases, with 11 bases between them. The CDR3 totals 13 residues. CDR3: CASSQVRGGEQFF. CDR3 DNA: TGTGCCAGCAGCCAAGTAAGGGGAGGAGAGCAGTTCTTC.

V usage is TRBV11-1 and J usage is TRBJ1-2, with D perhaps matching TRBD1 (6 bases). Trimming removed 1 base from V and 8 bases from J, with 11 bases in between. Germline CDR1 reads SGHAT; CDR2 reads FQDESV (reference sequence). This CDR3 is built from 13 residues. The CDR3 protein is CASSLGRGNGYTF. The DNA of the CDR3 is TGTGCCAGCAGCTTAGGCAGGGGCAACGGCTACACCTTC.

This clone was observed a single time. The gene calls are TRBV9 and TRBJ1-1; a weak D match, TRBD1 (6 bases). Germline V gene sequence: CDR1 SGDLS, CDR2 YYNGEE. V gave up 0 bases and J gave up 4 bases, with 10 bases separating them. The CDR3 consists of 14 residues. Written as DNA, the CDR3 is TGTGCCAGCAGCGTAGGGTCAGGGGTCACTGAAGCTTTCTTT. This encodes CASSVGSGVTEAFF.

The chain uses TRBV2 and TRBJ2-1, with TRBD2 identical over 12 bases. In germline, CDR1 is SNHLY, CDR2 FYNNEI. This CDR3 region has 16 residues. With V trimmed by 2 bases and J by 9 bases, 8 bases remained unmatched. Here the CDR3 DNA reads TGTGCCAGCAGTGAAAATCTAGCGGGAGGGCCGGGTGAGCAGTTCTTC. It encodes CASSENLAGGPGEQFF. Variable domain in full (rest from reference TRBV2 and TRBJ2-1): EPEVTQTPSHQVTQMGQEVILRCVPISNHLYFYWYRQILGQKVEFLVSFYNNEISEKSEIFDDQFSVERPDGSNFTLKIRSTKLEDSAMYFCASSENLAGGPGEQFFGPGTRLTVL.

J is TRBJ1-1 and V is TRBV30; D ambiguous. Trimming shortened V by 2 bases and J by 1 base, and 5 bases separated the two germline ends. This CDR3 has 12 residues. Germline-derived CDR1 and CDR2 are GTSNPN and SVGIG (reference sequence). DNA of the CDR3: TGTGCCTGGAGTCAATGGAACACTGAAGCTTTCTTT. Translation gives CAWSQWNTEAFF.

The V gene is TRBV7-3, the J gene TRBJ2-1, with D possibly TRBD2 on 5 matching bases. Germline CDR1 SGHTA, CDR2 FQGTGA. The CDR3 is 14 amino acids. The V and J ends lost 5 bases and 10 bases respectively, with 18 bases between them. The CDR3 here is CASSQSGLYSEQFF. The DNA for the CDR3 is TGTGCCAGCAGCCAGAGCGGTCTATACAGCGAGCAGTTCTTC.

This chain uses TRBV28 with TRBJ1-2; D is ambiguous. V lost 5 bases and J 3 bases, leaving 10 bases between the germline ends. The germline V gene has CDR1 MDHEN and CDR2 SYDVKM. This CDR3 is 13 amino acids long. In DNA form, the CDR3 reads TGTGCCAGCAGTCGCGCACTGCACTATGGCTACACCTTC. Residues: CASSRALHYGYTF.

The chain combines TRBV29-1 with TRBJ1-1; D unresolved. CDR3 size: 11 residues. V lost 3 bases, J lost 2 bases, and 4 bases lay in between. CDR1 SQVTM and CDR2 ANQGSEA come from the germline V gene. This CDR3 reads CSVERNTEAFF. The CDR3 DNA is TGCAGCGTTGAGAGAAACACTGAAGCTTTCTTT.

J is TRBJ1-6 and V is TRBV19; D might be TRBD1 (5 bases). Germline CDR1 reads LNHDA; CDR2 reads SQIVND (reference sequence). The V and J ends lost 9 bases and 9 bases respectively, with 18 bases between them. The CDR3 covers 14 residues. In nucleotides, the CDR3 is TGTGCCAGCGTCGACAGCCTGAAAGGTTCACCCCTCCACTTT. Translation gives CASVDSLKGSPLHF.

The rearrangement links TRBV7-6 to TRBJ2-3; 9 bases map to TRBD2. Unmatched junction bases numbered 16, after V lost 2 bases and J lost 4 bases. The CDR3 spans 19 residues. CDR1 is SGHVS and CDR2 is FNYEAQ in the germline V gene. The CDR3 coding sequence is TGTGCCAGCAGCTTATATCGGGCGGGAGGGCCATCCGTTTCAGATACGCAGTATTTT. Amino acids: CASSLYRAGGPSVSDTQYF.

The V gene is TRBV30, the J gene TRBJ1-1, with 9 bases fitting TRBD1. V trimming: 1 base; J trimming: 5 bases; junction bases outside the gene matches: 8. CDR3 length: 15 amino acids. Germline V gene sequence: CDR1 GTSNPN, CDR2 SVGIG (reference sequence). The CDR3 is CAWSGVTGGTTEAFF. Here the CDR3 DNA reads TGTGCCTGGAGTGGGGTGACAGGGGGTACGACTGAAGCTTTCTTT.

The chain employs TRBV10-3 and TRBJ1-1; weak D call: TRBD1 (5 bases). There are 15 residues in the CDR3. The V gene lost 6 bases and the J gene lost 1 base, with 15 bases spanning the gap. Germline assignment: CDR1 ENHRY and CDR2 SYGVKD. The CDR3 protein is CAIRGGQGENTEAFF. DNA of the CDR3: TGTGCCATCAGGGGGGGTCAAGGGGAGAACACTGAAGCTTTCTTT.

The chain uses TRBV5-1 and TRBJ2-3; D uncertain. The CDR3 sequence is 14 residues long. V was shortened by 3 bases and J by 0 bases, with 8 bases between the two germline ends. Germline CDR1 SGHRS, CDR2 YFSETQ. The CDR3 DNA sequence: TGCGCCAGCAGCTACGAGGAAAGCACAGATACGCAGTATTTT. It yields the protein CASSYEESTDTQYF.

CDR3 residues: CASSIDRVGGLFF. Here the CDR3 DNA reads TGTGCCAGTAGTATAGACCGGGTCGGAGGGCTGTTTTTT. The rearrangement joins TRBV19 to TRBJ2-2; possibly TRBD2 for D (5 bases). CDR3 length: 13 amino acids. V lost 0 bases to trimming and J lost 13 bases, with 12 bases between them. The germline CDR1 and CDR2 sequences are LNHDA and SQIVND (reference sequence).

The V and J genes are TRBV11-2 and TRBJ2-6; D possibly corresponds to TRBD1 (6 bases). Germline V gene sequence: CDR1 SGHAT, CDR2 FQNNGV. This CDR3 is 15 amino acids long. Trimming cost V 7 bases and J 0 bases, with 10 bases left between them. The CDR3 region is CASTPGVSGANVLTF. The CDR3 DNA sequence: TGTGCCAGCACCCCAGGGGTCTCTGGGGCCAACGTCCTGACTTTC.

The chain is built from TRBV18 and TRBJ2-1; D unresolved. Germline CDR1 KGHSH, CDR2 LQKENI. The CDR3 has 11 amino acids. The V and J ends lost 3 bases and 10 bases respectively, with 7 bases between them. The CDR3 spells CASSPLVEQFF. The CDR3 DNA is TGTGCCAGCTCACCTTTAGTCGAGCAGTTCTTC.

The CDR3 sequence is CASSRNTGWDNSPLHF. The CDR3 nucleotides read TGTGCCAGCAGCCGTAACACCGGGTGGGATAATTCACCCCTCCACTTT. This chain joins TRBV7-6 and TRBJ1-6, with unresolved D. This CDR3 contains 16 residues. V lost 5 bases, J lost 5 bases, and 16 bases lay in between. In germline, CDR1 is SGHVS, CDR2 FNYEAQ.

The V gene is TRBV6-2 or TRBV6-3, the J gene TRBJ1-5; D perhaps matches TRBD1 (6 bases). Trimming removed 5 bases from V and 4 bases from J, with 18 bases in between. CDR3 length: 16 residues. Per germline, CDR1 MNHEY and CDR2 SVGEGT. CDR3 residues: CASSPYRDGPNQPQHF. The CDR3, as DNA: TGTGCCAGCAGTCCCTACAGGGACGGACCAAATCAGCCCCAGCATTTT.

The chain has TRBV27 and TRBJ1-1; no reliable D call. CDR1 is MNHEY, CDR2 SMNVEV, per germline (reference sequence). The CDR3 sequence is 16 residues long. V lost 8 bases to trimming and J lost 0 bases, with 19 bases between them. The CDR3 reads CASGAGSLMMNTEAFF. CDR3 sequence (DNA): TGTGCCAGCGGTGCTGGGAGCCTAATGATGAACACTGAAGCTTTCTTT.

V and J are TRBV6-1 and TRBJ1-2, with a weak D call TRBD1 (5 bases). CDR3 length: 15 residues. V was pared by 3 bases and J by 0 bases, with 11 bases between. The germline CDR1 and CDR2 sequences are MNHNS and SASEGT. The CDR3 DNA reads as TGTGCCAGCAGTGAGTTGGACACCCCTAACTATGGCTACACCTTC. Its protein is CASSELDTPNYGYTF.

The gene calls are TRBV27 and TRBJ2-7; weak D call: TRBD2 (5 bases). The CDR3 runs to 14 residues. The germline V gene encodes CDR1 MNHEY and CDR2 SMNVEV (reference sequence). V lost 4 bases and J lost 2, with 12 bases in between. Here the CDR3 reads CASSSQRTPYEQYF. CDR3 DNA: TGTGCCAGCAGTTCTCAGCGGACTCCCTACGAGCAGTACTTC.

The genes are TRBV20-1 and TRBJ2-7; a possible D gene is TRBD2 (6 bases). V dropped 3 bases and J dropped 5 bases, with 14 bases sitting between them. The CDR3 contains 13 residues. Germline V gives CDR1 DFQATT, CDR2 SNEGSKA (reference sequence). The CDR3 nucleotides are TGCAGTGCTAGTAATTCGGGGAGGAACGAGCAGTACTTC. Translated, it gives CSASNSGRNEQYF.

The gene calls are TRBV6-2 or TRBV6-3 and TRBJ2-7; D might be TRBD2 (6 bases). Germline CDR1 MNHEY, CDR2 SVGEGT. Trimming pared 6 bases from V and 7 bases from J, leaving 19 bases between. The length of the CDR3 is 14 residues. The CDR3 DNA follows: TGTGCCAGCAGCTTCCCGGGACTCCGCCGGGAGCAGTACGTC. Amino acid sequence: CASSFPGLRREQYV.

The chain recombines TRBV2 with TRBJ2-3; D might be TRBD2 (5 bases). CDR3 length: 17 amino acids. V was pared by 7 bases and J by 4 bases, with 24 bases between. Germline lookup yields CDR1 SNHLY and CDR2 FYNNEI. The CDR3 reads CASIPLRAYPLSDTQYF. CDR3 DNA sequence: TGTGCCAGCATCCCTCTGAGGGCATACCCCTTGTCAGATACGCAGTATTTT. The full variable domain, with the rest looked up from reference TRBV2 and TRBJ2-3, is EPEVTQTPSHQVTQMGQEVILRCVPISNHLYFYWYRQILGQKVEFLVSFYNNEISEKSEIFDDQFSVERPDGSNFTLKIRSTKLEDSAMYFCASIPLRAYPLSDTQYFGPGTRLTVL.

This chain links TRBV5-1 with TRBJ2-5; 11 nucleotides match TRBD2. Germline V gives CDR1 SGHRS, CDR2 YFSETQ. The CDR3 sequence is 15 residues long. The junction had 1 base not matched to a gene; V was cut back by 2 bases and J by 1 base. In DNA form, the CDR3 reads TGCGCCAGCAGCTTTGGGACTAGCGGCCAAGAGACCCAGTACTTC. This encodes CASSFGTSGQETQYF.

The V and J genes are TRBV11-2 and TRBJ1-2; a weak D match, TRBD1 (5 bases). V gave up 3 bases and J gave up 2 bases, with 10 bases separating them. CDR3 length: 14 residues. CDR1 and CDR2 (germline): SGHAT, FQNNGV. CDR3 region: CASSFGAGNYGYTF. As DNA, the CDR3 is TGTGCCAGCAGCTTTGGTGCAGGGAACTATGGCTACACCTTC.

The chain joins TRBV19 to TRBJ2-7; maybe TRBD2 (6 bases). Germline V gene lookup returns CDR1 LNHDA and CDR2 SQIVND (reference sequence). The CDR3 loop spans 13 amino acids. V was cut by 5 bases and J by 0 bases, with 8 bases left in between. CDR3 nucleotide sequence: TGTGCCAGTAGTGAGGGAGGCTCCTACGAGCAGTACTTC. Translated: CASSEGGSYEQYF.

The rearrangement links TRBV7-9 to TRBJ2-6; D unresolved. Germline V lookup: CDR1 SEHNR, CDR2 FQNEAQ (reference sequence). Trimming left V 1 base short and J 4 bases short, with 5 bases between. The CDR3 is 14 amino acids. The CDR3 spells CASSLDSGANVLTF. Here the CDR3 DNA reads TGTGCCAGCAGCTTAGACTCCGGGGCCAACGTCCTGACTTTC.

This clone occurred once. This chain uses TRBV7-2 with TRBJ1-1; TRBD1 is a possible D gene (5 bases). CDR1 is SGHTA and CDR2 is FQGNSA in the germline V gene. Trimming stripped 6 bases from V and 3 bases from J, with 14 bases between. This CDR3 region has 14 residues. The CDR3 DNA reads TGTGCCAGCAGAGTCCCGATAGGGGACACTGAAGCTTTCTTT. Protein sequence: CASRVPIGDTEAFF. The full variable domain, its missing parts supplied by reference TRBV7-2 and TRBJ1-1, is GAGVSQSPSNKVTEKGKDVELRCDPISGHTALYWYRQSLGQGLEFLIYFQGNSAPDKSGLPSDRFSAERTGGSVSTLTIQRTQQEDSAVYLCASRVPIGDTEAFFGQGTRLTVV.

V is TRBV24-1 and J is TRBJ1-5, with a possible D match to TRBD1 (5 bases). Germline assignment: CDR1 KGHDR and CDR2 SFDVKD. Between the trimmed V and J ends, which lost 4 bases and 4 bases, there was a span of 10 bases. The CDR3 has 14 residues. The CDR3 region is CATSEGQENQPQHF. The CDR3 DNA reads TGTGCCACCAGTGAAGGACAAGAAAATCAGCCCCAGCATTTT.

The chain couples TRBV3-1 (or the pseudogene TRBV3-2) to TRBJ2-1; 11 bases agree with TRBD2. V shed 6 bases, J shed 7 bases, and the junction held 2 bases outside the gene matches. The CDR3 is made up of 13 amino acids. CDR1 LGHDT and CDR2 YNNKEL come from the germline V gene (reference sequence). The CDR3 nucleotides are TGTGCCAGCAGGGGACTAGCGGAGAATGAGCAGTTCTTC. Translation: CASRGLAENEQFF.